This T cell receptor (beta chain) appears in the sequencing data of a study of blood T cell repertoires in COVID-19. Study background: There were acute and convalescent COVID-19 samples, and they came from the United States, Italy and Spain. Nucleic acid was either cDNA or gDNA, and it came from T cells, B-cell-depleted T cells, or PBMCs.

In the original processing: Amplification of reference gene primers provided the estimated nucleated cell counts. Some clones are missing from TCRdb's copy, which holds only in-frame ones; the method was immunoSEQ multiplex PCR. V, J and clone size are taken as reported in that table, and D and trimming were inferred from the DNA itself. In the table there are about 140,000 clones, about 86% of which are singletons. CDR3 length: 11 residues. Germline values: CDR1 SGHAT, CDR2 FQNNGV. The germline V and J ends were trimmed by 5 bases and 11 bases, with 10 bases remaining between them. This TCR came from a woman in her sixties or seventies with acute or convalescent COVID-19. Sequenced: peripheral blood. The V and J genes are TRBV11-2 and TRBJ1-3; D ambiguous. The CDR3 here is CASSPNGPIYF. Written as DNA, the CDR3 is TGTGCCAGCAGCCCCAACGGTCCCATATATTTT. The full variable domain, rest sourced from reference TRBV11-2 and TRBJ1-3, is EAGVAQSPRYKIIEKRQSVAFWCNPISGHATLYWYQQILGQGPKLLIQFQNNGVVDDSQLPKDRFSAERLKGVDSTLKIQPAKLEDSAVYLCASSPNGPIYFGEGSWLTVV.